The clone carrying this T cell receptor beta chain appeared a single time. Its target is unknown. This sample stems from a study of cytomegalovirus exposure and HLA in healthy donors. Study observations and caveats: In an earlier analysis, in some 600 donors, most V segments appeared productive either ~87% or ~30% of the time. From TCR beta sequences, most subjects' HLA-A and HLA-B alleles were reportedly predicted accurately. As a later analysis showed, a missense DCLRE1C variant was linked to trimming of TCR beta V- and J-genes.

Donors counted as nominally healthy when sampled, yet unrecorded immune exposures were likely. It was with 60 Vbeta and 13 Jbeta primers that the PCR ran. Measured with immunoSEQ multiplex PCR; TCRdb has only the in-frame clones, and not every one. The sample lists 150,000 to 200,000 clones, about three quarters occurring once. The CDR3 has 15 residues. Germline values: CDR1 SGDLS, CDR2 YYNGEE. V lost 0 bases to trimming and J lost 5 bases; unmatched junction nucleotides: 6. The sequence was obtained from a man aged 25 to 45 in good health and CMV-seropositive. Source material: PBMCs. This rearrangement joins TRBV9 to TRBJ1-2; 8 bases align to TRBD1. For the CDR3, the DNA is TGTGCCAGCAGCGTAGTTCCAGGGGGCGGGTATGGCTACACCTTC. Its translation is CASSVVPGGGYGYTF.